This T cell receptor (beta chain) was found in a study of blood T cells in healthy people across ages (dated by TCRdb to the mid-2010s). Concerning the study at large: In model experiments, template switching captured about one uniquely barcoded TCR beta cDNA molecule for every two T cells. The study measured age-related changes in TCR beta repertoire diversity using deep sequencing normalized with unique cDNA molecular identifiers. The donors were divided into four age groups: young (average around 16 years), middle-aged (approximately 39), aged (around 59) and long-lived (approximately 74). For two donors (one aged 18 to 30 and one aged 80 or older), the study analyzed two additional independent replicas of 1 million unique cDNA reads from the same blood draw. Donors of different ages were randomly distributed across sequencing lanes to avoid experimental bias. General findings and caveats noted by the study authors: Compared with the aged group, more naive CD4+ T cells, fewer expanded clones and increased TCR diversity were shown by the long-lived group, suggesting age selection. A strong correlation was found between observed TCR beta diversity and the percentage of naive T cells measured by flow cytometry. Observed TCR beta diversity per million T cells fell roughly linearly with age, and a significant reduction was already apparent by age approximately 40. Estimates of total diversity from one million sequenced T cells were regarded as lower bounds and underestimates. Because the CMV infection status of the donors was unknown, age-related changes in expanded clonotypes may potentially have been confounded. Conclusive comparison of naive and antigen-experienced compartments was prevented by the profiling of bulk unsorted PBMCs.

Systemically healthy Caucasian individuals from Russia, 39 in total and aged about 6 to 100 years, were included as donors. Approximately 10 milliliters of peripheral blood were collected from each donor into EDTA-treated Vacutainer tubes. Ficoll-Paque density-gradient centrifugation was used to isolate PBMCs, with at least 6.5 million per sample. Trizol reagent was used to extract total RNA from the PBMCs, yielding at least 5.5 micrograms per sample. Naive CD45RAhigh/CD27high T cell percentages were measured by flow cytometry on a PBMC aliquot from every donor. V and J are truncated by 0 bases and 5 bases respectively, leaving an intervening sequence of 4 bases. The CDR3 spans 11 residues, from the cysteine through the phenylalanine. Kept here is only the CDR3 DNA, which spans 33 bases and is read in frame from base 1. Taken from the germline V gene (reference sequence), the CDR1 and CDR2 loops are DFQATT and SNEGSKA.

Libraries were built with 5' RACE. TCRdb shows the sequencer as Illumina HiSeq 2500. A second PCR of about 7 to 12 cycles was run with a J-beta primer mix and a sample-barcoded 5' primer. Each TCR beta cDNA molecule received a unique molecular identifier from a template-switch 5' adaptor carrying 12 random nucleotides. Each sample yielded at least 2.5 million CDR3-containing paired-end reads. First-strand cDNA synthesis was performed from all RNA using the Mint cDNA synthesis kit, with priming by a TRBC-specific oligonucleotide. All cDNA was treated with uracil-DNA glycosylase and then went through a first 18-cycle PCR with the universal primers M1SS and BC2_uni_R. The study's processing was this. Normalization of each sample was performed by random selection of 1 million high-quality reads, each carrying a distinct molecular identifier. Reads with shared molecular identifiers were discarded instead of being binned into consensus sequences. MiTCR, with a Q25 quality threshold and the strictest error-elimination algorithm, was used for CDR3 identification, clonotype clustering and error correction. A nonparametric unseen species model with Euler transformation was used to estimate a lower bound on total TCR beta diversity. TCRdb ran its own pipeline on the public reads, namely fastp trimming at Q25 and MiXCR clone calling, and kept in-frame beta chains. A single entry per CDR3 protein holds the most common genes and DNA from its merged rows. The V and J calls were not made by the authors but by TCRdb's processing. The sample table shows 710,000 or so distinct CDR3 sequences, and approximately 22% are seen once. The ten largest clonotypes hold about 22% of the sample.

As regards this clonotype: What antigen it recognizes has not been identified. The record has no base qualities; no much larger clone is one base away.

Sequences were obtained from blood. The chain is encoded by TRBV20-1 joined to TRBJ2-5; confidence is insufficient to name the D gene. The clonotype originates from a man aged 70 or older in good health. The CDR3 loop reads CSARERETQYF. The DNA sequence is as follows: TGCAGTGCTAGAGAGAGGGAGACCCAGTACTTC.